The 23 T cell receptor beta chains below were found in one sample sequenced in a study of shared clonotypes between healthy human individuals. Measured with immunoSEQ multiplex PCR; TCRdb has only the in-frame clones, and not every one. This sample has millions of clones; over 85% occur once, and the top ten carry 0.39%. The sample consisted of naive CD4+ T cells from PBMCs. Noted subset: CD45RA+ positively selected. The receptors shown here come from a man aged 18 to 30 in good health. Some clones in this sample may be carry-over from other donors' samples.

On this clone: The same CDR3 is also encoded by other DNA sequences in this sample. The chain combines TRBV28 with TRBJ2-5; the D gene is possibly TRBD1 (5 bases). The germline V gene encodes CDR1 MDHEN and CDR2 SYDVKM. The CDR3 totals 13 residues. The V gene lost 2 bases and the J gene lost 2 bases, with 6 bases spanning the gap. Written as DNA, the CDR3 is TGTGCCAGCAGTTTAGGGGCACAAGAGACCCAGTACTTC. Translated, it gives CASSLGAQETQYF.

The V and J genes are TRBV21-1 and TRBJ1-4; the D call TRBD1 from the table was never checked on the DNA. TRBV21-1 is termed a pseudogene. There are 15 residues in the CDR3. The CDR3 sequence: CASSKAHGQNEKLFF. CDR3 sequence (DNA): TGTGCCAGCAGCAAAGCCCATGGACAGAATGAAAAACTGTTTTTT.

This clone appeared once. The chain joins TRBV7-3 to TRBJ1-3; 9 bases line up with TRBD1. The junction had 2 bases not matched to a gene; V was cut back by 5 bases and J by 0 bases. Germline-derived CDR1 and CDR2 are SGHTA and FQGTGA. The length of the CDR3 is 15 residues. The CDR3 bases are TGTGCCAGCAGCCCACAGGGGGCCTCTGGAAACACCATATATTTT. Translating it yields CASSPQGASGNTIYF.

The rearrangement uses TRBV11-2 and TRBJ2-7; 11 nucleotides align to TRBD2. The CDR3 contains 18 residues. The V gene's germline CDR1 is SGHAT and CDR2 FQNNGV. After removal of 5 bases from V and 4 bases from J, the junction contained 16 bases not matched to a gene. The CDR3 sequence is CASSLAAPTSGSLYEQYF. The CDR3 DNA is TGTGCCAGCAGCCTAGCCGCCCCTACTAGCGGGAGCTTGTACGAGCAGTACTTC.

The V and J genes are TRBV5-1 and TRBJ2-2; D is perhaps TRBD1 (5 bases). V dropped 0 bases and J dropped 0 bases, with 9 bases sitting between them. Germline V gene sequence: CDR1 SGHRS, CDR2 YFSETQ. This CDR3 is 16 amino acids long. The CDR3 DNA reads as TGCGCCAGCAGCTTGGCCAGGGCCGCGAACACCGGGGAGCTGTTTTTT. Encoded protein: CASSLARAANTGELFF. Full variable domain (remainder filled in from reference TRBV5-1 and TRBJ2-2): KAGVTQTPRYLIKTRGQQVTLSCSPISGHRSVSWYQQTPGQGLQFLFEYFSETQRNKGNFPGRFSGRQFSNSRSEMNVSTLELGDSALYLCASSLARAANTGELFFGEGSRLTVL.

The J gene is TRBJ2-1, the V gene TRBV5-1; TRBD2 agrees at 7 bases. Germline V gene lookup returns CDR1 SGHRS and CDR2 YFSETQ. V gave up 0 bases and J gave up 3 bases; unmatched junction bases: 6. The CDR3 contains 16 residues. Here the CDR3 reads CASSLVRLADYNEQFF. In nucleotides, the CDR3 is TGCGCCAGCAGCTTGGTTCGCCTAGCGGACTACAATGAGCAGTTCTTC.

The chain employs TRBV4-3 and TRBJ2-3; 8 nucleotides match TRBD2. With V trimmed by 1 base and J by 4 bases, 4 bases remained unmatched. This CDR3 region has 15 residues. The germline V gene encodes CDR1 LGHNA and CDR2 YSLEER. CDR3 sequence reads: CASSQVSGSSDTQYF. The CDR3 DNA reads as TGCGCCAGCAGCCAAGTGAGCGGGAGCTCAGATACGCAGTATTTT.

The chain uses TRBV28 and TRBJ2-7; 13 bases match TRBD2. This CDR3 comprises 13 residues. Per the germline V gene, CDR1 is MDHEN and CDR2 is SYDVKM. V was clipped by 6 bases and J by 9 bases; unmatched bases: 5. The CDR3 DNA is TGTGCCAGCAGGAGAGGGACTAGCGGGATGCAGTACTTC. The encoded protein is CASRRGTSGMQYF. The full variable domain, completed using reference TRBV28 and TRBJ2-7, is DVKVTQSSRYLVKRTGEKVFLECVQDMDHENMFWYRQDPGLGLRLIYFSYDVKMKEKGDIPEGYSVSREKKERFSLILESASTNQTSMYLCASRRGTSGMQYFGPGTRLTVT.

The rearrangement links TRBV9 to TRBJ2-1, with unresolved D. The germline V gene has CDR1 SGDLS and CDR2 YYNGEE. Trimming left V 4 bases short and J 6 bases short, with 11 bases between. The CDR3 contains 13 residues. DNA of the CDR3: TGTGCCAGCAGCCCCAGGATCTCCAATGAGCAGTTCTTC. It yields the protein CASSPRISNEQFF.

V gene TRBV5-4 combines with J gene TRBJ2-2; a weak D match, TRBD1 (5 bases). V gave up 4 bases and J gave up 7 bases, with 17 bases separating them. Germline assignment: CDR1 SGHNT and CDR2 YYREEE (reference sequence). CDR3 length: 15 residues. CDR3 sequence: CASSPPGPDIGELFF. CDR3 in DNA: TGTGCCAGCAGCCCCCCGGGTCCGGACATCGGGGAGCTGTTTTTT.

For this clone: Within the sample, other DNA sequences also encode this same CDR3. The chain has TRBV9 and TRBJ2-5; maybe TRBD2 (5 bases). Germline values: CDR1 SGDLS, CDR2 YYNGEE. This CDR3 contains 14 residues. V lost 0 bases and J 5 bases, leaving 11 bases between the germline ends. The CDR3 is CASSVGLAGETQYF. The CDR3 DNA sequence: TGTGCCAGCAGCGTAGGCCTAGCTGGGGAGACCCAGTACTTC.

This chain joins TRBV5-1 and TRBJ2-2, with D unresolved. Trimming removed 4 bases at V and 3 bases at J, with 10 bases between. The CDR3 loop spans 14 amino acids. Germline V lookup: CDR1 SGHRS, CDR2 YFSETQ. The chain's CDR3 is CASSITTDTGELFF. The CDR3 DNA sequence: TGCGCCAGCAGCATTACCACAGACACCGGGGAGCTGTTTTTT.

The V and J genes are TRBV4-3 and TRBJ2-2; D remains unclear. The CDR3 is 15 amino acids. Germline lookup yields CDR1 LGHNA and CDR2 YSLEER. Trimming removed 0 bases from V and 4 bases from J, with 9 bases in between. In DNA, the CDR3 is TGCGCCAGCAGCCAAGAACCCCAAATCACCGGGGAGCTGTTTTTT. Its protein is CASSQEPQITGELFF.

This rearrangement joins TRBV5-6 to TRBJ2-3; no reliable D call. Between the trimmed V and J ends, which lost 3 bases and 3 bases, there was a span of 14 bases. CDR3 size: 15 residues. Germline V gene data show CDR1 as SGHDT and CDR2 as YYEEEE. This CDR3 reads CASSSPGHSTDTQYF. The CDR3 bases are TGTGCCAGCAGCTCGCCGGGTCATTCGACAGATACGCAGTATTTT.

The chain recombines TRBV5-6 with TRBJ2-6, with D possibly being TRBD1 or TRBD2 (6 bases each). Germline assignment: CDR1 SGHDT and CDR2 YYEEEE. The CDR3 has 16 amino acids. With 4 bases removed from V and 3 bases from J, the gap between germline ends came to 14 bases. The CDR3 is CASSGEGGGGANVLTF. CDR3 nucleotide sequence: TGTGCCAGCAGCGGCGAGGGGGGCGGTGGGGCCAACGTCCTGACTTTC.

The V gene is TRBV18, the J gene TRBJ2-7; D not certain. CDR3 size: 12 residues. Looked up from germline, CDR1 is KGHSH and CDR2 is LQKENI. The V end was cut by 3 bases, the J end by 6 bases, with 9 bases between. CDR3 loop: CASSPTEGEQYF. CDR3 sequence (DNA): TGTGCCAGCTCACCCACAGAAGGCGAGCAGTACTTC.

V gene TRBV5-4 combines with J gene TRBJ1-4, with TRBD1 matching over 8 bases. Unmatched junction bases numbered 7, after V lost 4 bases and J lost 5 bases. The CDR3 has 15 amino acids. Germline CDR1 and CDR2: SGHNT and YYREEE (reference sequence). The CDR3 nucleotides are TGTGCCAGCAGCCCTTGGACAGGGCTCAATGAAAAACTGTTTTTT. Residues: CASSPWTGLNEKLFF.

The chain couples TRBV10-3 to TRBJ2-2, with 13 bases lining up with TRBD2. The germline CDR1 and CDR2 sequences are ENHRY and SYGVKD. The CDR3 covers 17 residues. V was pared by 0 bases and J by 4 bases, with 2 bases of the junction left unmatched. CDR3 in amino acids: CAISESLAGGATGELFF. The CDR3 bases are TGTGCCATCAGTGAGTCACTAGCGGGAGGGGCCACCGGGGAGCTGTTTTTT.

This chain joins TRBV19 and TRBJ1-1; unclear D gene. The CDR3 contains 13 residues. Germline CDR1 is LNHDA and CDR2 is SQIVND (reference sequence). Trimming pared 5 bases from V and 5 bases from J, leaving 12 bases between. CDR3: CASSRGSRTEAFF. For the CDR3, the DNA is TGTGCCAGTAGTCGGGGTTCCCGAACTGAAGCTTTCTTT.

The CDR3 sequence is CASSLGTGLTYEQYF. In nucleotides, the CDR3 is TGCGCCAGCAGCTTGGGGACGGGACTGACCTACGAGCAGTACTTC. The V and J genes are TRBV5-1 and TRBJ2-7; D might be TRBD2 (6 bases). The germline V gene encodes CDR1 SGHRS and CDR2 YFSETQ. The CDR3 covers 15 residues. Trimming pared 0 bases from V and 2 bases from J, leaving 12 bases between.

The rearrangement links TRBV13 to TRBJ2-5; TRBD2 is a possible D gene (5 bases). CDR1 and CDR2 from the germline V gene are PRHDT and FYEKMQ (reference sequence). This CDR3 contains 17 residues. V shed 6 bases and J shed 5 bases, with 25 bases lying between them. The CDR3 DNA reads TGTGCCAGCAGTGGCCTACGGGCAGCCCCTCCGGGGGAGACCCAGTACTTC. Its protein product is CASSGLRAAPPGETQYF.

The J gene is TRBJ2-5, the V gene TRBV19, with D perhaps TRBD2 (6 bases). V gave up 1 base and J gave up 1 base, with 19 bases separating them. This CDR3 region has 18 residues. Germline CDR1 reads LNHDA; CDR2 reads SQIVND (reference sequence). The CDR3 bases are TGTGCCAGTAGTATAGGGGGAAGGGGAAGAGCGGGCCAAGAGACCCAGTACTTC. Translated, it gives CASSIGGRGRAGQETQYF. Using reference TRBV19 and TRBJ2-5 for the parts outside the CDR3, the full variable domain is DGGITQSPKYLFRKEGQNVTLSCEQNLNHDAMYWYRQDPGQGLRLIYYSQIVNDFQKGDIAEGYSVSREKKESFPLTVTSAQKNPTAFYLCASSIGGRGRAGQETQYFGPGTRLLVL.

V usage is TRBV7-2 and J usage is TRBJ2-7; TRBD2 matches at 12 bases. J lost 3 bases, V lost 1 base, and 7 bases had no gene match. The CDR3 has 17 residues. Germline V gene lookup returns CDR1 SGHTA and CDR2 FQGNSA. The CDR3 bases are TGTGCCAGCAGCTTAGGGGGAGGACTAGCGGGACACTACGAGCAGTACTTC. It codes for CASSLGGGLAGHYEQYF.